Included here is one TCR beta chain sequence, with context. Its specificity is unknown. Profiled with immunoSEQ multiplex PCR; TCRdb holds only in-frame clones, not every one. The sample lists 100,000 to 130,000 clones; roughly nine tenths were seen once. The data were taken from a study of T cell responses to AZD1222 COVID-19 vaccine. Broader study findings: Regions 160-218 and 743-854 dominated among vaccine-associated CD4 TCRs spanning spike. Once two AZD1222 doses were given, Spike-specific TCR breadth and depth went up. Donors, mostly white British, included more females; clonal diversity was possibly underestimated. Reportedly, nearly half of unique spike TCRs recognized epitopes outside B.1.351/B.1.1.7 mutations.

CDR1 and CDR2 (germline): MNHEY, SVGAGI. The CDR3 contains 16 residues. The V gene lost 4 bases and the J gene lost 0 bases, with 10 bases spanning the gap. This clonotype was sampled from an adult who received the AZD1222 COVID-19 vaccine. The chain has TRBV6-5 and TRBJ2-6; unclear D gene. The material was peripheral blood, obtained 28 days after the second AZD1222 dose. In nucleotides, the CDR3 is TGTGCCAGCAGTTCGATCGAAGGCTCTGGGGCCAACGTCCTGACTTTC. It yields the protein CASSSIEGSGANVLTF.